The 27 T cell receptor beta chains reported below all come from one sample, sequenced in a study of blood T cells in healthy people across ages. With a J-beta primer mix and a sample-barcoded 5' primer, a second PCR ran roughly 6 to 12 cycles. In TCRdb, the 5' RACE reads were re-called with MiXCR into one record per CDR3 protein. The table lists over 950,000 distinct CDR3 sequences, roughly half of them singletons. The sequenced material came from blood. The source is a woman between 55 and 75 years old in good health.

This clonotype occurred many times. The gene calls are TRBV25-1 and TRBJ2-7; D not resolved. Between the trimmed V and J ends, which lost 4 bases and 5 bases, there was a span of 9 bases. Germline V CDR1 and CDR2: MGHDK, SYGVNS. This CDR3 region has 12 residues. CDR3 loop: CASSAHRNEQYF. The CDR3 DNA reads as TGTGCCAGCAGTGCCCATAGGAACGAGCAGTACTTC.

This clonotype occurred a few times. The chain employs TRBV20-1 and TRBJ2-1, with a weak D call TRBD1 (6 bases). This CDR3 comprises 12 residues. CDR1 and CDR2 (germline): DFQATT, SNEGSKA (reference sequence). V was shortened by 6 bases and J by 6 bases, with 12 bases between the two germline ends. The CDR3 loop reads CSAATGFNEQFF. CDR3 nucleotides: TGCAGTGCCGCTACAGGGTTCAATGAGCAGTTCTTC.

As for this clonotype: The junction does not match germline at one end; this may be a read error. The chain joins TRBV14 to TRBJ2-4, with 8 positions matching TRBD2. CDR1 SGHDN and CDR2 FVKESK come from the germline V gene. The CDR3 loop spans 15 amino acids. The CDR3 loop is CASNQAGAAKNIQYF. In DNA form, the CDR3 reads TGTGCCAGCAACCAAGCGGGAGCAGCCAAAAACATTCAGTACTTC.

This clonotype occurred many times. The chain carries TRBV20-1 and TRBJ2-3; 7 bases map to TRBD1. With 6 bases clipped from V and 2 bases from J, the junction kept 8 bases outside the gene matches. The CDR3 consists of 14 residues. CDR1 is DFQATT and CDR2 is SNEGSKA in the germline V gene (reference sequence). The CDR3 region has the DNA TGCAGTGCGGGGAGAGGGGGCAACACAGATACGCAGTATTTT. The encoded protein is CSAGRGGNTDTQYF.

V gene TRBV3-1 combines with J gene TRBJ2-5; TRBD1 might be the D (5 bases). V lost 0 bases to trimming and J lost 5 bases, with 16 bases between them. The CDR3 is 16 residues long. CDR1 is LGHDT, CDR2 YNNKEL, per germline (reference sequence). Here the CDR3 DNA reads TGTGCCAGCAGCCAAGATAAAAAAGGGGCTAGGGAGACCCAGTACTTC. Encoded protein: CASSQDKKGARETQYF.

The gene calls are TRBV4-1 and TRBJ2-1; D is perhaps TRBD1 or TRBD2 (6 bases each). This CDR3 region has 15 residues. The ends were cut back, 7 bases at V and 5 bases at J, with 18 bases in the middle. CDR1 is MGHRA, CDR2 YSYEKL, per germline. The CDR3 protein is CASTGGERRDNEQFF. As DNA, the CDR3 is TGCGCCAGCACCGGGGGCGAGAGGAGGGACAATGAGCAGTTCTTC.

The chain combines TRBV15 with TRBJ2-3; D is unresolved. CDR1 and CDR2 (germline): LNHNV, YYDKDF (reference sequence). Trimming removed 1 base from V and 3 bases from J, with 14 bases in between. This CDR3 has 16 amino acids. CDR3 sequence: CATSRGETVGTDTQYF. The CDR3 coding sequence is TGTGCCACCAGCAGAGGGGAAACGGTCGGAACAGATACGCAGTATTTT.

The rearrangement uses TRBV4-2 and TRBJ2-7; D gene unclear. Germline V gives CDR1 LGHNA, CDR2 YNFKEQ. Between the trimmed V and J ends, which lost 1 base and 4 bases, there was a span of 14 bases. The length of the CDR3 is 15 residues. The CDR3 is CASSQVKDPGYEQYF. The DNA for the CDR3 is TGTGCCAGCAGCCAAGTCAAGGACCCCGGGTACGAGCAGTACTTC.

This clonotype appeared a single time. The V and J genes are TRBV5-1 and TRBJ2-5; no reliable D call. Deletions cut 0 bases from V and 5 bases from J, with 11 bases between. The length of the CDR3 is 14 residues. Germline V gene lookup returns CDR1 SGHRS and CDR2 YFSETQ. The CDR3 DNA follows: TGCGCCAGCAGCTTGGTTACTACCGGGGAGACCCAGTACTTC. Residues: CASSLVTTGETQYF.

In DNA, the CDR3 is TGTGCCAGCAGCTTAGAGGGGGGACTTGCGGCCTACGAGCAGTACTTC. Its protein product is CASSLEGGLAAYEQYF. The chain employs TRBV7-8 and TRBJ2-5; TRBD1 or TRBD2 may be the D gene (6 bases each). The end of the DNA aligns better with TRBJ2-7, so the J call may be wrong. Germline V CDR1 and CDR2: SGHVS, FQNEAQ. This CDR3 is built from 16 residues.

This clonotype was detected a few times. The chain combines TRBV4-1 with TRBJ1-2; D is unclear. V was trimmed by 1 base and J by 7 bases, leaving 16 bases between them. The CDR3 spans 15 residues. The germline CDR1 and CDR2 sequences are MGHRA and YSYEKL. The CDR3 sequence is CASSQAVLPRIGYTF. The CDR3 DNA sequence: TGCGCCAGCAGCCAAGCTGTACTTCCGCGGATTGGCTACACCTTC.

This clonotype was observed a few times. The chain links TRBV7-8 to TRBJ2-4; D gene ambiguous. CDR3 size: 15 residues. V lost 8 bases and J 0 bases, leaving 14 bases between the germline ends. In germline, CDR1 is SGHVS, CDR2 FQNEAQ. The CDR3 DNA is TGTGCCAGCTCCCCCTCTAGAGTAGCCAAAAACATTCAGTACTTC. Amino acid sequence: CASSPSRVAKNIQYF. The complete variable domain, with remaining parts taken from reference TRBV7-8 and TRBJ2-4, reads GAGVSQSPRYKVAKRGQDVALRCDPISGHVSLFWYQQALGQGPEFLTYFQNEAQLDKSGLPSDRFFAERPEGSVSTLKIQRTQQEDSAVYLCASSPSRVAKNIQYFGAGTRLSVL.

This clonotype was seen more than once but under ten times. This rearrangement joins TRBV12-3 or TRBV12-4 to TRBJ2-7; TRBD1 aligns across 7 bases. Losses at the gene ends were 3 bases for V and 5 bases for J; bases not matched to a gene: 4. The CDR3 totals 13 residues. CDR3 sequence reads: CASSFPTGNEQYF. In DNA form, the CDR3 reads TGTGCCAGCAGTTTCCCGACAGGGAACGAGCAGTACTTC.

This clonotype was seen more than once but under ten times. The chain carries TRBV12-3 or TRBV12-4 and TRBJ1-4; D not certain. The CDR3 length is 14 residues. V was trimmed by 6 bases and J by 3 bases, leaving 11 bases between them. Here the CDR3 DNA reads TGTGCCAGCAGCTCCGGTGGTGCTAATGAAAAACTGTTTTTT. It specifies CASSSGGANEKLFF.

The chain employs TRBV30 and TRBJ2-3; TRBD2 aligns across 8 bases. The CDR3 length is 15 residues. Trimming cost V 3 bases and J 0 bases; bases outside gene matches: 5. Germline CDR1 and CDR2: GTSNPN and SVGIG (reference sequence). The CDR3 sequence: CAWRAGLGSTDTQYF. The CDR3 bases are TGTGCCTGGAGGGCGGGACTAGGCAGCACAGATACGCAGTATTTT.

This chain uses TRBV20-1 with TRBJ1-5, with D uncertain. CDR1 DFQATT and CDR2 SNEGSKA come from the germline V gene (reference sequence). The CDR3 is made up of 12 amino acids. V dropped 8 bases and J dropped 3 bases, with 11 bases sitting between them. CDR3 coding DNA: TGCAGTTCGGTTAGACACAATCAGCCCCAGCATTTT. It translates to CSSVRHNQPQHF.

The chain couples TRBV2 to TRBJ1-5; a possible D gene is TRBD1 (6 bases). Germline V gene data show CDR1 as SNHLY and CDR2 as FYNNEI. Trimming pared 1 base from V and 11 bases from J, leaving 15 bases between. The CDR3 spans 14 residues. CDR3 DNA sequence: TGTGCCAGCAGTGAAGACAGGGCGGTTGGGACCCAGCATTTT. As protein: CASSEDRAVGTQHF.

CDR3 in amino acids: CSASKGVITDTQYF. The CDR3 DNA reads as TGCAGTGCTAGTAAGGGGGTGATCACAGATACGCAGTATTTT. This chain uses TRBV20-1 with TRBJ2-3; weak D call: TRBD1 (6 bases). V was shortened by 3 bases and J by 2 bases, with 12 bases between the two germline ends. Germline V lookup: CDR1 DFQATT, CDR2 SNEGSKA (reference sequence). This CDR3 contains 14 residues.

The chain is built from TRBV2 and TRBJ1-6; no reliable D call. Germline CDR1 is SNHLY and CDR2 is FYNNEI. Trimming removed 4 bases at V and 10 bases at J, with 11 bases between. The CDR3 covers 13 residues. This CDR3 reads CASSVLVASPLHF. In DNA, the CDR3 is TGTGCCAGCAGTGTCTTGGTAGCATCACCCCTCCACTTT. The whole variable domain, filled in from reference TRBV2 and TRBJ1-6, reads EPEVTQTPSHQVTQMGQEVILRCVPISNHLYFYWYRQILGQKVEFLVSFYNNEISEKSEIFDDQFSVERPDGSNFTLKIRSTKLEDSAMYFCASSVLVASPLHFGNGTRLTVT.

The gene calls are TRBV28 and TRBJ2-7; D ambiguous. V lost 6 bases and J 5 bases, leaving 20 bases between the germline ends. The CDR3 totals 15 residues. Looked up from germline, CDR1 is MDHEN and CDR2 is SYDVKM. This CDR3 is CASSRLDPARHEQYF. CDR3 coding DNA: TGTGCCAGCAGCCGCCTGGACCCAGCACGACACGAGCAGTACTTC.

As DNA, the CDR3 is TGTGCCATAGACAGGGCTACGCAGTATTTT. This codes for CAIDRATQYF. This rearrangement joins TRBV10-3 to TRBJ2-3; 7 positions match TRBD1. From germline, CDR1 is ENHRY and CDR2 SYGVKD. The CDR3 length is 10 residues. V trimming: 9 bases; J trimming: 8 bases; junction bases outside the gene matches: 2.

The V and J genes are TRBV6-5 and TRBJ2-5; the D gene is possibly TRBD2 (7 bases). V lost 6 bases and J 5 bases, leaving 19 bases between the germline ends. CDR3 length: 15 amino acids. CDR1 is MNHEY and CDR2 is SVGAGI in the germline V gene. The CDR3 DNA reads TGTGCCAGCAGCTCACGGGGGGCGCGGAGTGAGACCCAGTACTTC. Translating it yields CASSSRGARSETQYF.

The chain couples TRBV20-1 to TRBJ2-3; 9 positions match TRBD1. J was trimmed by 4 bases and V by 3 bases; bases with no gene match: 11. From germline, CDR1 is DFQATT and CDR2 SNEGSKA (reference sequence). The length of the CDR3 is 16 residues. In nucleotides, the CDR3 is TGCAGTGCTAGGGCCTTTAAGACAGGGGGTGCAGATACGCAGTATTTT. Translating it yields CSARAFKTGGADTQYF.

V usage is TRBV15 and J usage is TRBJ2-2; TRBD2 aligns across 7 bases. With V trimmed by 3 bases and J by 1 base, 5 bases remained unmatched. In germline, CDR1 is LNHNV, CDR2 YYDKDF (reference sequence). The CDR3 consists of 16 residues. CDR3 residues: CATSSGRMGNTGELFF. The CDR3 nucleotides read TGTGCCACCAGCAGCGGGAGGATGGGGAACACCGGGGAGCTGTTTTTT.

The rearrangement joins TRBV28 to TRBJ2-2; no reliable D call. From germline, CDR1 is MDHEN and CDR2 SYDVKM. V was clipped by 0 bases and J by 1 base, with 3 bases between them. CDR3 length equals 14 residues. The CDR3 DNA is TGTGCCAGCAGTTTATGGAGGAACACCGGGGAGCTGTTTTTT. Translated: CASSLWRNTGELFF.

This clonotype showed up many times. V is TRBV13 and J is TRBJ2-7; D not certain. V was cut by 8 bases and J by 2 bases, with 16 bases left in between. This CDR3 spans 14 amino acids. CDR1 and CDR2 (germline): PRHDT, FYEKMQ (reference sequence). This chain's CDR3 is CASRLKGRAYEQYF. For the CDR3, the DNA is TGTGCCAGCCGATTGAAAGGACGAGCCTACGAGCAGTACTTC.

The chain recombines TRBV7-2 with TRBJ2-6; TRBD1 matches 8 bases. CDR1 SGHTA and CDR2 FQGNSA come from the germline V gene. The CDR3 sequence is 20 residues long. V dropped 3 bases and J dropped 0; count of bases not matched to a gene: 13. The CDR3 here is CASSFVGQGQFGSGANVLTF. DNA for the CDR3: TGTGCCAGCAGCTTTGTCGGACAGGGACAATTTGGCTCTGGGGCCAACGTCCTGACTTTC.